This TCR beta chain was retrieved from a study of Ad26.COV2.S vaccination and SARS-CoV-2 variants. Background on the study: Intramuscularly, Ad26.COV2.S was given either once or twice, 56 days apart. Overall study findings and caveats: Ad26.COV2.S recipients had broader spike-specific TCRs (P = 0.0014).

Generated by immunoSEQ multiplex PCR, the TCRdb table keeps only in-frame clones and is missing some. The table has around 310,000 clones, 75% to 90% seen once. This CDR3 has 15 residues. Trimming removed 3 bases from V and 1 base from J, with 10 bases in between. Germline loops: CDR1 SGHNT, CDR2 YENEEA. This clone has a handful of counts. The antigen is undetermined. Regarding treatment: roughly 18 received Ad26.COV2.S at low or high dose, single or two shots; 5 received placebo; per-sample allocation not given. Each sample was drawn 63 days after the first injection (of vaccine or placebo). Donor was an adult aged 18-55 years in Boston.

The V gene is TRBV11-3, the J gene TRBJ1-3; D gene unclear. This sequence originates from a person aged 18-65 years who received the Ad26.COV2.S COVID-19 vaccine or a placebo. This sample comprised peripheral blood, obtained in a trial of Ad26.COV2.S vaccine versus placebo. The CDR3 is CASSLGVGSGNTIYF. Written as DNA, the CDR3 is TGTGCCAGCAGCTTGGGAGTAGGATCTGGAAACACCATATATTTT.